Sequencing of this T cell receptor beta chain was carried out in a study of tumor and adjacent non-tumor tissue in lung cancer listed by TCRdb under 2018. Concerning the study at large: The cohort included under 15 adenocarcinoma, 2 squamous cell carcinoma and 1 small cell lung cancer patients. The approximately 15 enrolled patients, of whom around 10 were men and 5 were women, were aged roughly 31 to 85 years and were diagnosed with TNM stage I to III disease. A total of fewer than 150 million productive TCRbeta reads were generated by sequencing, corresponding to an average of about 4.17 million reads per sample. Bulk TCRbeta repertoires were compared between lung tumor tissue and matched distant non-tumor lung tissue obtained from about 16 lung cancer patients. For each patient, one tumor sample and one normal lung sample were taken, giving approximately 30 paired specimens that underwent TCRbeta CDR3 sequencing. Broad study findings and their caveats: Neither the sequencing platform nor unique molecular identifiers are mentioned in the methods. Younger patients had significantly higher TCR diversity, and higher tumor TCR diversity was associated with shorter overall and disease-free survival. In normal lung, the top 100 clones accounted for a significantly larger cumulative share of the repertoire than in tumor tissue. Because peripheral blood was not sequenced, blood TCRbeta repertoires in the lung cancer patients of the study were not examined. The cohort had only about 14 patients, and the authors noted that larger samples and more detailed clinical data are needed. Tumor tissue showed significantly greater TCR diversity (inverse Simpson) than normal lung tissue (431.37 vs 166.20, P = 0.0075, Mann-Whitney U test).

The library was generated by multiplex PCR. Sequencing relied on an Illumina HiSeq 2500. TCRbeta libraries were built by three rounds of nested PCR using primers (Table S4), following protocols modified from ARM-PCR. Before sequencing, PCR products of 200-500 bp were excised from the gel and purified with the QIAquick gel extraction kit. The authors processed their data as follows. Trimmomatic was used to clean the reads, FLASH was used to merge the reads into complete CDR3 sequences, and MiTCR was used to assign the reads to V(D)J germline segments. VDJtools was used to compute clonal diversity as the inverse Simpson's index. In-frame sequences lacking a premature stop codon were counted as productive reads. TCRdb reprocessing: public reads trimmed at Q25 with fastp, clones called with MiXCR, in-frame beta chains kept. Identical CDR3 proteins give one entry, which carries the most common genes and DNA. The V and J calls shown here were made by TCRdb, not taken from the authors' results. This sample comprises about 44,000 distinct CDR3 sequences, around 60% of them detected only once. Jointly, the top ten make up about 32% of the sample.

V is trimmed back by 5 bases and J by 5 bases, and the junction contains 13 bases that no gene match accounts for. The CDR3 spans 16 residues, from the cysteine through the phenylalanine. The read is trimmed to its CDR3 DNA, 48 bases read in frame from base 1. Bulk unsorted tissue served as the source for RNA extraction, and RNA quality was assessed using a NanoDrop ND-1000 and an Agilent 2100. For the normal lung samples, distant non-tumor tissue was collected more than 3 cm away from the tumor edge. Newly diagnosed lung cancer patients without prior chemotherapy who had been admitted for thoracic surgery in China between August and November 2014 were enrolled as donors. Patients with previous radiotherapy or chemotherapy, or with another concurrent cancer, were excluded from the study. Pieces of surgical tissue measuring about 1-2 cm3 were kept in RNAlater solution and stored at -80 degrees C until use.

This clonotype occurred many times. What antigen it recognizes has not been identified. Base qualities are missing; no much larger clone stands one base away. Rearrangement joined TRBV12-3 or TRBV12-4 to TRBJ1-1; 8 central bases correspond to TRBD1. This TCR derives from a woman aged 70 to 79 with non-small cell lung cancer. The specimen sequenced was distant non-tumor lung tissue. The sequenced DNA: TGTGCCAGCAGTACTTCCGACAGGGGAGAAAAGACTGAAGCTTTCTTT. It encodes CASSTSDRGEKTEAFF.